What follows is one T cell receptor (beta chain) and its context. Sequenced by immunoSEQ multiplex PCR; TCRdb stores in-frame clones only, minus some. The sample holds approximately 150,000 clones; about nine tenths are singletons and the top ten take over 1.3%. The sample originates from a study of T cell responses to AZD1222 COVID-19 vaccine. Turning to the study itself: Analyses pooled second doses at about 4 or about 12 weeks.

This TCR came from an adult in good health. The sequenced sample was peripheral blood, obtained on day 0 of AZD1222 vaccination.

This CDR3 reads CASSLGQDNEKLFF. CDR3 coding DNA: TGTGCCAGCAGTTTGGGCCAGGATAACGAAAAACTGTTTTTT. The chain joins TRBV28 to TRBJ1-4; D gene unclear. Per the germline V gene, CDR1 is MDHEN and CDR2 is SYDVKM. The V and J ends lost 3 bases and 8 bases respectively, with 13 bases between them. The CDR3 spans 14 residues.